Following are 2 T cell receptor beta chains from one sample sequenced in a study of radiotherapy plus CTLA-4 blockade in lung cancer. Clones were read by immunoSEQ multiplex PCR, and TCRdb kept only the in-frame ones, dropping some. The sample has around 110,000 clones, approximately 80% seen once. The sequenced sample was peripheral blood, obtained from a patient treated with radiotherapy plus ipilimumab. The source of these receptors is a human donor with non-small cell lung cancer that progressed on radiotherapy plus ipilimumab. Some clones in this sample may be carry-over from other donors' samples.

The chain employs TRBV28 and TRBJ1-2, with TRBD1 identical over 8 bases. Per the germline V gene, CDR1 is MDHEN and CDR2 is SYDVKM. V gave up 4 bases and J gave up 5 bases; unmatched junction bases: 6. This CDR3 region has 14 residues. CDR3 sequence (DNA): TGTGCCAGCAGTTCCATGGACAGGGCGTATGGCTACACCTTC. Its protein product is CASSSMDRAYGYTF.

CDR3 in DNA: TGTGCCAGCAGCTTCGCAGGGGGCTATAGTGAAAAACTGTTTTTT. This translates into CASSFAGGYSEKLFF. This chain uses TRBV7-9 with TRBJ1-4; 8 nucleotides agree with TRBD1. This CDR3 has 15 amino acids. Trimming took 3 bases from V and 7 from J; bases not matched to a gene: 7. Per germline, CDR1 SEHNR and CDR2 FQNEAQ (reference sequence).